What follows are 23 T cell receptor beta chains derived from one specimen sequenced in a study of cytomegalovirus exposure and HLA in healthy donors. The PCR ran on 60 Vbeta and 13 Jbeta primers. Sequenced by immunoSEQ multiplex PCR; TCRdb stores in-frame clones only, minus some. This table has approximately 170,000 clones, 65% to 70% appearing once. Input material: PBMCs. All receptors come from a woman aged 18-29 years in good health and CMV-seropositive.

The chain has TRBV19 and TRBJ1-5; D might be TRBD1 (5 bases). Trimming left V 5 bases short and J 3 bases short, with 17 bases between. Germline-derived CDR1 and CDR2 are LNHDA and SQIVND (reference sequence). The CDR3 is made up of 16 amino acids. CDR3 DNA sequence: TGTGCCAGTAGTCCGCCCTGGCGGGGGACCAATCAGCCCCAGCATTTT. Its protein is CASSPPWRGTNQPQHF.

The chain joins TRBV7-9 to TRBJ2-5; 8 nucleotides align to TRBD2. V was pared by 3 bases and J by 1 base, with 4 bases of the junction left unmatched. CDR3 length: 15 residues. Germline V gene lookup returns CDR1 SEHNR and CDR2 FQNEAQ (reference sequence). Here the CDR3 reads CASSFPSGFQETQYF. The CDR3 nucleotides are TGTGCCAGCAGCTTTCCTAGCGGGTTCCAAGAGACCCAGTACTTC.

The J gene is TRBJ2-5, the V gene TRBV6-6; a weak D match, TRBD2 (6 bases). The germline V and J ends were trimmed by 4 bases and 5 bases, with 14 bases remaining between them. Germline V gives CDR1 MNHNY, CDR2 SVGAGI (reference sequence). The CDR3 has 14 residues. This CDR3 is CASSSLSGDETQYF. CDR3 nucleotide sequence: TGTGCCAGCAGTTCCCTTTCGGGGGATGAGACCCAGTACTTC.

This clone was observed a few times. The chain joins TRBV30 to TRBJ2-7; TRBD1 aligns across 9 bases. J was trimmed by 4 bases and V by 8 bases; bases with no gene match: 9. Germline V gives CDR1 GTSNPN, CDR2 SVGIG (reference sequence). This CDR3 spans 13 amino acids. In nucleotides, the CDR3 is TGTGCCCTTGCGAGACAGGGGGTTTACGAGCAGTACTTC. As protein: CALARQGVYEQYF. Full variable domain (outside the CDR3, taken from reference TRBV30 and TRBJ2-7): SQTIHQWPATLVQPVGSPLSLECTVEGTSNPNLYWYRQAAGRGLQLLFYSVGIGQISSEVPQNLSASRPQDRQFILSSKKLLLSDSGFYLCALARQGVYEQYFGPGTRLTVT.

This chain joins TRBV5-1 and TRBJ2-3, with a weak D call TRBD2 (5 bases). Germline lookup yields CDR1 SGHRS and CDR2 YFSETQ. Trimming cost V 2 bases and J 1 base, with 11 bases left between them. The length of the CDR3 is 15 residues. DNA of the CDR3: TGCGCCAGCAGCTTACTTAGCGCCCGCACAGATACGCAGTATTTT. This sequence encodes CASSLLSARTDTQYF.

The chain is built from TRBV23-1 and TRBJ2-3, with 8 nucleotides matching TRBD1. TRBV23-1 is labeled an ORF, and its function is uncertain. V trimming: 6 bases; J trimming: 2 bases; junction bases outside the gene matches: 13. This CDR3 has 17 residues. As DNA, the CDR3 is TGCGCCAGCAGAACTCCCTCCGGGACAGGACCCACAGATACGCAGTATTTT. Encoded protein: CASRTPSGTGPTDTQYF.

V and J are TRBV6-5 and TRBJ2-5; weak D call: TRBD2 (6 bases). The J call may be wrong; the DNA end is better matched by TRBJ2-7. The CDR3 has 15 amino acids. Germline loops: CDR1 MNHEY, CDR2 SVGAGI. CDR3 in amino acids: CASSYGGTASAEQYF. The CDR3 DNA reads TGTGCCAGCAGTTACGGAGGAACGGCTAGCGCCGAGCAGTACTTC.

This clone was picked up a small number of times. The chain employs TRBV18 and TRBJ2-7; 7 nucleotides agree with TRBD2. Germline V CDR1 and CDR2: KGHSH, LQKENI. This CDR3 is built from 15 residues. V shed 2 bases and J 2 bases; nucleotides not matched to a gene: 6. DNA for the CDR3: TGTGCCAGCTCACCAGGCCAGGGAGGGACCTACGAGCAGTACTTC. Translating it yields CASSPGQGGTYEQYF.

The gene calls are TRBV5-1 and TRBJ1-4, with 7 bases fitting TRBD1. Germline V CDR1 and CDR2: SGHRS, YFSETQ. There are 14 residues in the CDR3. With V trimmed by 2 bases and J by 6 bases, 4 bases remained unmatched. CDR3 DNA sequence: TGCGCCAGCAGCTTCACAGGGGTCGATGAAAAACTGTTTTTT. It specifies CASSFTGVDEKLFF.

V gene TRBV5-8 combines with J gene TRBJ1-5; possible D gene TRBD1, 5 bases. Germline loops: CDR1 SGHTS, CDR2 YDEGEE. The germline V and J ends were trimmed by 1 base and 2 bases, with 7 bases remaining between them. CDR3 length equals 14 residues. CDR3 DNA sequence: TGTGCCAGCAGCTTGCTACAGGGCAATCAGCCCCAGCATTTT. Encoded protein: CASSLLQGNQPQHF. The whole variable domain, remainder taken from reference TRBV5-8 and TRBJ1-5, is EAGVTQSPTHLIKTRGQQATLRCSPISGHTSVYWYQQALGLGLQFLLWYDEGEERNRGNFPPRFSGRQFPNYSSELNVNALELEDSALYLCASSLLQGNQPQHFGDGTRLSIL.

The CDR3 spells CASSRTGTGNSPLHF. The CDR3 DNA reads TGCGCCAGCAGCCGCACCGGGACAGGGAATTCACCCCTCCACTTT. The chain is built from TRBV4-1 and TRBJ1-6; 9 positions agree with TRBD1. Looked up from germline, CDR1 is MGHRA and CDR2 is YSYEKL. The CDR3 has 15 residues. With 4 bases clipped from V and 7 bases from J, the junction kept 5 bases outside the gene matches.

This sequence joins TRBV7-9 and TRBJ1-2; the D is unclear. The CDR3 spans 13 residues. Germline CDR1 SEHNR, CDR2 FQNEAQ (reference sequence). V was shortened by 5 bases and J by 8 bases, with 15 bases between the two germline ends. The CDR3 is CASSQTELVGYTF. The CDR3 nucleotides are TGTGCCAGCAGCCAAACAGAGTTGGTCGGCTACACCTTC.

This clone has just one count. V usage is TRBV5-6 and J usage is TRBJ2-2; D gene unclear. The CDR3 sequence is 18 residues long. V was shortened by 0 bases and J by 0 bases, with 15 bases between the two germline ends. Germline CDR1 and CDR2: SGHDT and YYEEEE. CDR3 DNA: TGTGCCAGCAGCTTGGCTTTAGCAAAGTATACGAACACCGGGGAGCTGTTTTTT. This codes for CASSLALAKYTNTGELFF.

The table lists this clone with a count of one. V and J are TRBV30 and TRBJ1-4, with 10 bases that match TRBD1. Germline V CDR1 and CDR2: GTSNPN, SVGIG (reference sequence). Trimming cost V 2 bases and J 2 bases; bases outside gene matches: 5. The CDR3 extends over 16 amino acids. CDR3 loop: CAWSRDRGHTNEKLFF. The CDR3 DNA follows: TGTGCCTGGAGTAGGGACAGGGGTCACACTAATGAAAAACTGTTTTTT.

Concerning this clone: Mismatch with germline at one junction end may stem from a read error. The chain employs TRBV7-3 and TRBJ2-1; 7 positions match TRBD2. Germline lookup yields CDR1 SGHTA and CDR2 FQGTGA. This CDR3 has 15 amino acids. CDR3 in amino acids: CASSLGLVSDNEQFF. CDR3 bases: TGTGCCAGCAGCTTAGGACTAGTCTCCGACAATGAGCAGTTCTTC.

This chain joins TRBV19 and TRBJ2-2; D gene uncertain. Looked up from germline, CDR1 is LNHDA and CDR2 is SQIVND (reference sequence). CDR3 size: 11 residues. V was shortened by 3 bases and J by 7 bases, with 3 bases between the two germline ends. In DNA form, the CDR3 reads TGTGCCAGTAGTATCCGCGGGGAGCTGTTTTTT. It codes for CASSIRGELFF. The whole variable domain, filled in from reference TRBV19 and TRBJ2-2, reads DGGITQSPKYLFRKEGQNVTLSCEQNLNHDAMYWYRQDPGQGLRLIYYSQIVNDFQKGDIAEGYSVSREKKESFPLTVTSAQKNPTAFYLCASSIRGELFFGEGSRLTVL.

As DNA, the CDR3 is TGTGCCGCGGGGGTAAATGAGCAGTTCTTC. As protein: CAAGVNEQFF. The chain carries TRBV28 and TRBJ2-1; 7 bases are a match to TRBD2. From germline, CDR1 is MDHEN and CDR2 SYDVKM. The V gene end was trimmed by 11 bases and the J gene end by 7 bases; junction bases not matched to a gene: 2. The CDR3 consists of 10 residues. The full variable domain, its missing parts supplied by reference TRBV28 and TRBJ2-1, is DVKVTQSSRYLVKRTGEKVFLECVQDMDHENMFWYRQDPGLGLRLIYFSYDVKMKEKGDIPEGYSVSREKKERFSLILESASTNQTSMYLCAAGVNEQFFGPGTRLTVL.

This clone was recorded only once. This chain connects TRBV15 to TRBJ1-5; D uncertain. CDR3 length: 13 amino acids. CDR1 is LNHNV, CDR2 YYDKDF, per germline (reference sequence). V lost 5 bases to trimming and J lost 6 bases, with 11 bases between them. The CDR3 region is CATSWEVGQPQHF. The CDR3 DNA follows: TGTGCCACCAGCTGGGAGGTGGGTCAGCCCCAGCATTTT.

This clone appeared a few times. In nucleotides, the CDR3 is TGTGCCAGCAGCTTCACGGGTAACAGGGGTAATCCCGAAGCTTTCTTT. This translates into CASSFTGNRGNPEAFF. The chain combines TRBV13 with TRBJ1-1, with TRBD1 identical over 7 bases. Germline values: CDR1 PRHDT, CDR2 FYEKMQ (reference sequence). CDR3 length: 16 residues. The V and J ends lost 3 bases and 8 bases, in that order; junction bases with no gene match: 15.

The genes are TRBV9 and TRBJ2-5, with a tentative D call TRBD2 (5 bases). The DNA end lines up better with TRBJ2-7; the J call may be wrong. Per germline, CDR1 SGDLS and CDR2 YYNGEE. The CDR3 runs 15 residues. The CDR3 loop is CASSVTSGRGSEQYF. The CDR3 DNA reads as TGTGCCAGCAGCGTAACCTCTGGTAGAGGGTCCGAGCAGTACTTC.

As concerns this clone: Within the sample, other DNA sequences also encode this same CDR3. V and J are TRBV7-3 and TRBJ1-6; TRBD1 aligns across 8 bases. Germline trimming cut 3 bases from V and 10 bases from J; bases unmatched to any gene: 5. This CDR3 contains 14 residues. Looked up from germline, CDR1 is SGHTA and CDR2 is FQGTGA. The DNA for the CDR3 is TGTGCCAGCAGCTTCGGACAGGGAAAGTCACCCCTCCACTTT. This sequence encodes CASSFGQGKSPLHF.

The rearrangement joins TRBV27 to TRBJ1-5, with D perhaps matching TRBD1 (6 bases). Germline CDR1 and CDR2: MNHEY and SMNVEV (reference sequence). This CDR3 comprises 13 residues. V dropped 6 bases and J dropped 6 bases, with 12 bases sitting between them. CDR3 bases: TGTGCCAGCAGGGAGGGAGGGGGTCAGCCCCAGCATTTT. Encoded protein: CASREGGGQPQHF.

This chain connects TRBV2 to TRBJ1-1, with D maybe TRBD1 (6 bases). Germline-derived CDR1 and CDR2 are SNHLY and FYNNEI. The CDR3 is made up of 13 amino acids. The V end lost 7 bases, the J end lost 1 base, and 10 bases lay between the germline ends. As DNA, the CDR3 is TGTGCCAGCAAAGGACAGCCGAACACTGAAGCTTTCTTT. Translated, it gives CASKGQPNTEAFF.